This TCR beta chain was recorded in a study of regulatory T cells in long-lasting Graves disease (dated by TCRdb to the early 2020s). Regarding the complete study: Newly diagnosed Graves' disease patients had taken antithyroid drugs for less than 3 months. This study used TCR sequencing and RNA sequencing of peripheral blood to compare persistent Graves' disease patients against newly diagnosed Graves' disease patients. The study was registered as a clinical trial and conducted in China. A total of 33 samples were covered by TCR sequencing, comprising some 13 persistent and around 20 newly diagnosed Graves' disease patients. Broad study findings and their caveats: A larger number of public clonotypes was shared among persistent patients (under 3,000) than among newly diagnosed patients (around 970). As a limitation, the authors acknowledged that the small sample size may reduce accuracy. Peripheral blood alone was examined, since thyroid tissue, which constituted the primary lesion, could not be accessed. Lower TCR Shannon entropy and fewer highly expanded clones were observed in persistent Graves' disease patients than in newly diagnosed patients, which suggested clonal expansion. TRBV28, TRBJ1-2 and TRBJ2-5 were preferentially used in persistent disease, while TRBV20-1 and TRBJ2-1 were favored in newly diagnosed disease. Sequencing and analysis were limited to the TCR beta chain.

Compared with germline, V lacks 5 bases and J lacks 0 bases; bases without a gene match: 6. From cysteine to phenylalanine, the CDR3 is 16 amino acids long. Kept here is only the CDR3 DNA, which spans 48 bases and is read in frame from base 1. According to the germline V gene, CDR1 reads SGHTA and CDR2 reads FQGNSA. Library preparation was by multiplex PCR. Sequencing was performed on an Illumina HiSeq 4000. To build TCR beta libraries, CDR3 regions were amplified by Arm-PCR using iRepertoire HTBI primers. PCR products were gel purified before sequencing. The paper's processing steps were these. Across samples, 60 to 80 TRBV and approximately 15 TRBJ segments were identified and used for gene usage analysis of CDR3 amino acid clonotypes. COPE and FqMerger were used to merge the filtered high-quality paired reads into contigs. Contigs were aligned with BLAST to IMGT TRBV, TRBD and TRBJ reference genes, and CDR3 was defined per IMGT. Any clonotype with a frequency above 0.1% was classified as a highly expanded clone. Shannon entropy served as the measure of repertoire diversity, while the Gini coefficient captured V-J evenness. A clonotype found in more than one individual was treated as public. TCRdb trimmed the raw reads at Q25, called clones with MiXCR and kept productive beta chains. Every CDR3 protein is listed once, alongside the most common genes and DNA of its rows. TCRdb assigned the V and J calls; the authors' analysis was not used. The sample table contains 350,000 to 400,000 distinct CDR3 sequences; only one count was recorded for around 15% of them. Roughly 20% of the sample rests with the top ten.

The time point label on this specimen signifies: newly diagnosed GD, antithyroid drugs for less than 3 months. For both TCR sequencing and RNA sequencing, RNA was extracted from PBMCs using TRIzol. The diagnosis of Graves' disease followed American Thyroid Association guidelines. Patients were recruited from an endocrinology department in Xi'an, China. From each patient, roughly 9 milliliters of peripheral blood was collected into an EDTA anticoagulant tube. Ficoll Paque Plus density gradient separation was used to isolate PBMCs, and no further T cell sorting was performed. An Agilent 2100 Bioanalyzer and agarose gel were used to assess RNA quality, and a NanoDrop 2000 was used to measure RNA concentration. A few counts support this clonotype. The antigen this receptor binds is unknown. Per-base qualities were not stored, and no clone one base away is much larger.

The clonotype was recovered from a female donor with Graves disease. The V and J genes are TRBV7-2 and TRBJ2-2; TRBD1 agrees with 7 junctional bases. This sample comprised peripheral blood mononuclear cells (PBMCs), obtained at new diagnosis, from a patient treated with antithyroid drugs. The nucleotide sequence is TGTGCCAGCAGCCCCCAGACAGGGACGAACACCGGGGAGCTGTTTTTT. Its coded protein is CASSPQTGTNTGELFF.